Following are 29 T cell receptor beta chains from one sample sequenced in a study of human T cells and chemical hapten exposure. TCRdb reprocessed the RACE reads with MiXCR, giving one entry per CDR3 protein. The sample shows over 300,000 distinct CDR3 sequences, 5.1% of them seen only once. The time point was: pre-sensitization, week 0. Treatment defined: therapeutic diphenylcyclopropenone sensitization with weekly scalp DPC. The source was whole blood, collected in connection with sensitization to the hapten diphenylcyclopropenone (DPC). The receptors were gathered from a woman aged 45-60 years with alopecia areata. Some clones in this sample may be carry-over from other donors' samples.

The sample holds many counts of this clonotype. V is TRBV20-1 and J is TRBJ2-3, with TRBD2 matching 8 bases. The CDR3 is 16 amino acids. V gave up 6 bases and J gave up 2 bases; unmatched junction bases: 13. In germline, CDR1 is DFQATT, CDR2 SNEGSKA (reference sequence). DNA of the CDR3: TGCAGTGCCCGGCCCGTAGCGGGGTTAAACACAGATACGCAGTATTTT. Translation: CSARPVAGLNTDTQYF.

This clonotype came up many times. The genes are TRBV7-6 and TRBJ2-1; no reliable D call. Germline CDR1 reads SGHVS; CDR2 reads FNYEAQ. The CDR3 extends over 15 amino acids. V lost 2 bases and J lost 4, with 12 bases in between. The CDR3 DNA sequence: TGTGCCAGCAGCTTATCACCTGGCCCTTACAATGAGCAGTTCTTC. This sequence encodes CASSLSPGPYNEQFF.

There are many counts of this clonotype. The chain uses TRBV12-3 or TRBV12-4 and TRBJ1-5; 8 bases line up with TRBD1. V was clipped by 4 bases and J by 0 bases; unmatched bases: 5. The CDR3 has 16 amino acids. The CDR3 loop reads CASSSHRGYSNQPQHF. The CDR3, as DNA: TGTGCCAGCAGTTCACACAGGGGGTATAGCAATCAGCCCCAGCATTTT.

In this sample, this clonotype turned up many times. The V call is TRBV18, the J call TRBJ2-3; tentatively, D is TRBD1 or TRBD2 (5 bases each). This CDR3 region has 16 residues. Looked up from germline, CDR1 is KGHSH and CDR2 is LQKENI. Trimming removed 5 bases at V and 0 bases at J, with 15 bases between. The CDR3 loop is CASSLTPGTSTDTQYF. In DNA form, the CDR3 reads TGTGCCAGCTCATTAACCCCAGGGACCAGCACAGATACGCAGTATTTT.

This clonotype showed up many times. The CDR3 loop is CASSSTRDSIYEQYF. The CDR3 nucleotides are TGTGCCAGCAGCTCCACCCGGGACAGTATCTACGAGCAGTACTTC. The chain couples TRBV7-8 to TRBJ2-7; 7 nucleotides agree with TRBD1. After removal of 4 bases from V and 3 bases from J, the junction contained 9 bases not matched to a gene. Germline V lookup: CDR1 SGHVS, CDR2 FQNEAQ. The CDR3 contains 15 residues.

The table lists this clonotype with many counts. The rearrangement links TRBV6-5 to TRBJ2-2; D is unclear. This CDR3 spans 14 amino acids. Germline CDR1 and CDR2: MNHEY and SVGAGI. V gave up 8 bases and J gave up 6 bases, with 16 bases separating them. The CDR3 reads CASRKGEIAGELFF. The CDR3 nucleotides are TGTGCCAGCCGAAAGGGCGAGATAGCCGGGGAGCTGTTTTTT.

At least ten counts were recorded for this clonotype. The V call is TRBV12-3 or TRBV12-4, the J call TRBJ2-7; maybe TRBD2 (6 bases). The CDR3 loop spans 12 amino acids. V lost 5 bases, J lost 6 bases, and 11 bases lay in between. This CDR3 is CASSLGTREQYF. The CDR3, as DNA: TGTGCCAGCAGTCTTGGGACTCGCGAGCAGTACTTC.

This clonotype was counted a few times. The chain recombines TRBV20-1 with TRBJ1-1; maybe TRBD1 (5 bases). The CDR3 covers 13 residues. Trimming left V 6 bases short and J 3 bases short, with 14 bases between. The germline gives CDR1 DFQATT, CDR2 SNEGSKA (reference sequence). CDR3 region: CSAPPPGYTEAFF. CDR3 in DNA: TGCAGTGCCCCCCCCCCAGGGTACACTGAAGCTTTCTTT.

In its sample, this clonotype was seen a few times. The gene calls are TRBV11-2 and TRBJ2-3; D remains unclear. This CDR3 spans 14 amino acids. The germline V gene encodes CDR1 SGHAT and CDR2 FQNNGV. The ends were cut back, 4 bases at V and 1 base at J, with 9 bases in the middle. The CDR3 bases are TGTGCCAGCAGCTGGCAGTCAGGCACAGATACGCAGTATTTT. Encoded protein: CASSWQSGTDTQYF.

The table lists this clonotype with many counts. The genes are TRBV2 and TRBJ2-2; TRBD1 might be the D (6 bases). Per the germline V gene, CDR1 is SNHLY and CDR2 is FYNNEI. CDR3 size: 14 residues. V was shortened by 4 bases and J by 5 bases, with 11 bases between the two germline ends. The CDR3 loop is CASSAVRGTGELFF. The CDR3 DNA follows: TGTGCCAGCAGTGCTGTGAGGGGGACCGGGGAGCTGTTTTTT.

Many counts were recorded for this clonotype. The V and J genes are TRBV5-1 and TRBJ1-1, with 7 nucleotides matching TRBD1. The CDR3 sequence is 14 residues long. In germline, CDR1 is SGHRS, CDR2 YFSETQ. Trimming removed 4 bases from V and 4 bases from J; junction bases left unmatched: 7. CDR3 region: CASSPTGEITEAFF. The CDR3 DNA sequence: TGCGCCAGCAGCCCAACAGGGGAGATCACTGAAGCTTTCTTT.

The genes are TRBV7-9 and TRBJ2-5, with D possibly matching TRBD1 (6 bases). Trimming pared 4 bases from V and 2 bases from J, leaving 17 bases between. The germline V gene encodes CDR1 SEHNR and CDR2 FQNEAQ (reference sequence). The CDR3 spans 16 residues. The CDR3 nucleotides are TGTGCCAGCAGCTCAGGGGACAACTTCGGGCAAGAGACCCAGTACTTC. This gives the protein CASSSGDNFGQETQYF.

The V and J genes are TRBV20-1 and TRBJ2-7; 10 bases fit TRBD2. This CDR3 contains 15 residues. Germline assignment: CDR1 DFQATT and CDR2 SNEGSKA (reference sequence). J gave up 6 bases and V 7 bases, and 15 bases lay outside the gene matches. CDR3 in amino acids: CSVLRGSGRAREQYF. DNA for the CDR3: TGCAGTGTTCTGAGGGGGAGCGGGAGGGCCCGCGAGCAGTACTTC.

The rearrangement links TRBV7-2 to TRBJ2-5; D may be TRBD1 or TRBD2 (5 bases each). V was clipped by 4 bases and J by 14 bases, with 17 bases between them. CDR1 and CDR2 (germline): SGHTA, FQGNSA. The length of the CDR3 is 12 residues. CDR3 loop: CASSSQGTPRYF. CDR3 DNA sequence: TGTGCCAGCAGCTCCCAAGGGACGCCCCGATACTTC.

This clonotype was seen many times. This chain joins TRBV7-6 and TRBJ2-3; TRBD2 matches 10 bases. Looked up from germline, CDR1 is SGHVS and CDR2 is FNYEAQ. The CDR3 length is 19 residues. Losses at the gene ends were 4 bases for V and 4 bases for J; bases not matched to a gene: 17. DNA for the CDR3: TGTGCCAGCAGCTCCATACCCCCCCGAGCGGGGGGGGTCGCAGATACGCAGTATTTT. Its translation is CASSSIPPRAGGVADTQYF.

At least ten counts were recorded for this clonotype. The chain couples TRBV7-2 to TRBJ2-2; D possibly corresponds to TRBD1 (5 bases). Trimming took 5 bases from V and 7 from J, leaving 14 bases between them. Germline V gene data show CDR1 as SGHTA and CDR2 as FQGNSA. CDR3 length equals 14 residues. CDR3 protein: CASSLDISVGELFF. The CDR3 bases are TGTGCCAGCAGCCTGGACATAAGCGTCGGGGAGCTGTTTTTT.

This clonotype was seen ten or more times. The CDR3 coding sequence is TGTGCCAGCAAAGTCTGGGGTTCACAAGAGACCCAGTACTTC. This sequence encodes CASKVWGSQETQYF. The chain employs TRBV12-3 or TRBV12-4 and TRBJ2-5; D uncertain. The CDR3 consists of 14 residues. With 7 bases removed from V and 2 bases from J, the gap between germline ends came to 14 bases.

The rearrangement joins TRBV25-1 to TRBJ2-1, with no clear D. CDR1 MGHDK and CDR2 SYGVNS come from the germline V gene. Between the trimmed V and J ends, which lost 3 bases and 6 bases, there was a span of 9 bases. The CDR3 length is 13 residues. CDR3 coding DNA: TGTGCCAGCAGTGAGGAGAACTCCAATGAGCAGTTCTTC. Encoded protein: CASSEENSNEQFF. The variable domain in full, completed from reference TRBV25-1 and TRBJ2-1, reads EADIYQTPRYLVIGTGKKITLECSQTMGHDKMYWYQQDPGMELHLIHYSYGVNSTEKGDLSSESTVSRIRTEHFPLTLESARPSHTSQYLCASSEENSNEQFFGPGTRLTVL.

The V and J genes are TRBV5-1 and TRBJ2-3; D is unresolved. CDR3 length: 16 amino acids. In germline, CDR1 is SGHRS, CDR2 YFSETQ. Trimming removed 0 bases from V and 3 bases from J, with 14 bases in between. This CDR3 is CASSLVPGSVTDTQYF. CDR3 DNA: TGCGCCAGCAGCTTGGTTCCAGGATCGGTAACAGATACGCAGTATTTT.

This clonotype appeared a few times. The gene calls are TRBV5-1 and TRBJ1-4; possibly TRBD1 for D (5 bases). V shed 4 bases and J shed 5 bases, with 15 bases lying between them. CDR1 SGHRS and CDR2 YFSETQ come from the germline V gene. The CDR3 loop spans 15 amino acids. CDR3 sequence: CASSLGDGENEKLFF. In DNA form, the CDR3 reads TGCGCCAGCAGCCTTGGGGACGGTGAAAATGAAAAACTGTTTTTT.

This chain joins TRBV12-3 or TRBV12-4 and TRBJ1-1, with D uncertain. The CDR3 contains 13 residues. V lost 1 base, J lost 7 bases, and 10 bases lay in between. Here the CDR3 DNA reads TGTGCCAGCAGTTTAGGACTTAATTATGAAGCTTTCTTT. It codes for CASSLGLNYEAFF.

This clonotype was observed at least ten times. This rearrangement joins TRBV13 to TRBJ1-2, with D perhaps TRBD1 (6 bases). The CDR3 has 16 residues. Trimming cost V 0 bases and J 4 bases, with 15 bases left between them. The germline CDR1 and CDR2 sequences are PRHDT and FYEKMQ (reference sequence). The CDR3 is CASSLGRGRGGYGYTF. In DNA form, the CDR3 reads TGTGCCAGCAGCTTAGGACGGGGGCGAGGGGGCTATGGCTACACCTTC.

This clonotype was observed a handful of times. The chain employs TRBV3-1 and TRBJ2-7; 8 bases map to TRBD1. Germline lookup yields CDR1 LGHDT and CDR2 YNNKEL (reference sequence). The CDR3 consists of 15 residues. The junction had 7 bases not matched to a gene; V was cut back by 1 base and J by 5 bases. The CDR3 DNA follows: TGTGCCAGCAGCCAAGTGCTACAGGGGGTCCACGAGCAGTACTTC. It is translated as CASSQVLQGVHEQYF.

This clonotype was detected many times. V gene TRBV3-1 combines with J gene TRBJ1-1; 8 bases match TRBD1. Germline V gene lookup returns CDR1 LGHDT and CDR2 YNNKEL (reference sequence). This CDR3 region has 14 residues. Trimming removed 4 bases from V and 5 bases from J; junction bases left unmatched: 6. Here the CDR3 DNA reads TGTGCCAGCAGCCCCGGGACAGGAAGGACTGAAGCTTTCTTT. It translates to CASSPGTGRTEAFF.

The chain couples TRBV12-3 or TRBV12-4 to TRBJ1-5; D may be TRBD1 (6 bases). V was trimmed by 3 bases and J by 3 bases, leaving 12 bases between them. CDR3 length: 15 amino acids. The chain's CDR3 is CASSFRGRNNQPQHF. The CDR3 region has the DNA TGTGCCAGCAGTTTTCGGGGGCGGAACAATCAGCCCCAGCATTTT.

The table lists this clonotype with many counts. The chain employs TRBV4-2 and TRBJ1-1; possible D gene TRBD1, 6 bases. V gave up 4 bases and J gave up 8 bases, with 14 bases separating them. Germline V gene data show CDR1 as LGHNA and CDR2 as YNFKEQ. CDR3 length equals 13 residues. DNA of the CDR3: TGTGCCAGCAGCCTACGTAGGACAGTCGAAGCTTTCTTT. This sequence encodes CASSLRRTVEAFF.

The chain recombines TRBV28 with TRBJ2-2, with D maybe TRBD2 (5 bases). The CDR3 extends over 15 amino acids. V dropped 4 bases and J dropped 6 bases, with 15 bases sitting between them. Germline values: CDR1 MDHEN, CDR2 SYDVKM. The DNA of the CDR3 is TGTGCCAGCAGTTACCGAGGGTTGATGGCCGGGGAGCTGTTTTTT. It is translated as CASSYRGLMAGELFF.

The genes are TRBV6-1 and TRBJ2-5; the match to TRBD2 covers 7 bases. This CDR3 has 18 residues. After removal of 5 bases from V and 4 bases from J, the junction contained 19 bases not matched to a gene. CDR1 is MNHNS, CDR2 SASEGT, per germline. This chain's CDR3 is CASSQYPPGAGVRETQYF. CDR3 bases: TGTGCCAGCAGTCAATACCCTCCCGGCGCGGGAGTTAGAGAGACCCAGTACTTC.

V is TRBV6-5 and J is TRBJ2-1; tentative D call: TRBD2 (6 bases). The CDR3 is 16 amino acids. V shed 4 bases and J shed 6 bases, with 19 bases lying between them. From germline, CDR1 is MNHEY and CDR2 SVGAGI. Written as DNA, the CDR3 is TGTGCCAGCAGTTCCGTCGGCGGGGCCGATCCCAATGAGCAGTTCTTC. Its protein product is CASSSVGGADPNEQFF.